One sample yielded the 15 T cell receptor beta chains listed below, sequenced in a study of T cell clonality in common variable immunodeficiency (dated by TCRdb to between 2015 and 2016). Library creation used the immunoSEQ multiplex PCR assay. TCRdb limited this immuneACCESS table to in-frame rearrangements with V and J called. A share of clones is missing; checked studies link under half to unresolved V genes, and the rest is unexplained. The table records about 42,000 clones for this sample, and not one of them appears only once. The ten largest clones take up under 1.5% of the sample. The sequenced sample consisted of peripheral blood mononuclear cells. These receptors originate from a person aged 18 to 75 in good health.

This clone has at least ten counts. The read ends 3 residues early relative to the CDR3; the germline J gene fills the gap. The rearrangement joins TRBV18 to TRBJ2-2; 11 bases line up with TRBD2. Germline values: CDR1 KGHSH, CDR2 LQKENI. This CDR3 has 17 residues. Unmatched junction bases numbered 5, after V lost 0 bases and J lost 5 bases. CDR3 loop: CASSPPSGRAATGELFF. Partial CDR3 DNA: TGTGCCAGCTCACCACCTAGCGGGAGGGCCGCGACCGGGGAG.

The table lists this clone with many counts. The sequenced fragment ends 3 residues before the CDR3 boundary, so the rest is inferred from the germline J gene. V and J are TRBV11-2 and TRBJ2-7, with a tentative D call TRBD1 (5 bases). V was shortened by 4 bases and J by 4 bases, with 8 bases between the two germline ends. CDR1 is SGHAT and CDR2 is FQNNGV in the germline V gene. The CDR3 totals 12 residues. CDR3 residues: CASSYQGYEQYF. The CDR3 bases that were read are TGTGCCAGCAGCTACCAGGGTTACGAG.

Of note for this clone: The read stops 3 residues short of the end of the CDR3; the missing end is completed from the germline J gene. This chain connects TRBV7-2 to TRBJ1-2, with D possibly matching TRBD1 (5 bases). The CDR3 is 14 amino acids. The germline V gene encodes CDR1 SGHTA and CDR2 FQGNSA. Trimming removed 2 bases from V and 5 bases from J, with 12 bases in between. The CDR3 here is CASSLLRGAYGYTF. The CDR3 DNA, read in part, is TGTGCCAGCAGCTTATTGCGGGGCGCATATGGC.

Ten or more counts support this clone. CDR3 region: CASSWTSGNTDTQYF. The CDR3 DNA, read in part, is TGTGCCAGCAGCTGGACTAGCGGGAACACAGATACG. The chain uses TRBV7-2 and TRBJ2-3, with TRBD2 identical over 12 bases. Coverage ceases 3 residues before the CDR3 finishes, and the germline J gene fills in the end. Looked up from germline, CDR1 is SGHTA and CDR2 is FQGNSA. This CDR3 has 15 amino acids. V gave up 4 bases and J gave up 2 bases; unmatched junction bases: 1.

In this sample, this clone turned up many times. The read is 3 residues too short to cover the CDR3 end, so that end is filled in from the germline J gene. V usage is TRBV23-1 and J usage is TRBJ2-2; 11 bases are a match to TRBD1. TRBV23-1 carries the ORF label, with uncertain function. This CDR3 is built from 17 residues. V shed 3 bases and J 5 bases; nucleotides not matched to a gene: 8. The CDR3 DNA, read in part, is TGCGCCAGCAGTCATAATGGACAGGGGGCTTGGACCGGGGAG. Its translation is CASSHNGQGAWTGE. Given in full, the CDR3 is CASSHNGQGAWTGELFF.

This clone was seen ten or more times. The read stops 3 residues short of the end of the CDR3; the missing end is completed from the germline J gene. The chain is built from TRBV18 and TRBJ1-3; 11 bases align to TRBD1. The length of the CDR3 is 15 residues. Germline V CDR1 and CDR2: KGHSH, LQKENI. V shed 8 bases and J 2 bases; nucleotides not matched to a gene: 5. The CDR3 loop reads CASTPGQGAGNTIYF. CDR3 bases read: TGTGCCAGCACTCCGGGACAGGGGGCTGGAAACACC.

This clone appeared many times. The CDR3 end lies 3 residues beyond the end of the read and is filled in from the germline J gene. The genes are TRBV15 and TRBJ2-1; maybe TRBD1 (5 bases). The CDR3 sequence is 14 residues long. The germline gives CDR1 LNHNV, CDR2 YYDKDF (reference sequence). Trimming left V 1 base short and J 7 bases short, with 11 bases between. CDR3 residues: CATSRGGIRNEQFF. CDR3 DNA (partial): TGTGCCACCAGCAGAGGGGGCATTAGAAATGAG.

The table lists this clone with many counts. Read coverage stops 3 residues before the CDR3 terminus; the germline J gene supplies the remainder. The rearrangement links TRBV29-1 to TRBJ2-1, with 10 nucleotides matching TRBD2. V was clipped by 4 bases and J by 4 bases; unmatched bases: 4. CDR1 and CDR2 from the germline V gene are SQVTM and ANQGSEA. The CDR3 consists of 14 residues. The CDR3 protein is CSVAGLAAYNEQFF. Incomplete CDR3 DNA: TGCAGCGTTGCTGGACTAGCGGCTTACAATGAG.

This clone was recorded many times. The read ends 3 residues shy of where the CDR3 ends; the end is completed using the germline J gene. The chain carries TRBV6-4 and TRBJ2-6; maybe TRBD1 (6 bases). Trimming pared 4 bases from V and 0 bases from J, leaving 10 bases between. The V gene's germline CDR1 is MRHNA and CDR2 SNTAGT. The CDR3 extends over 16 amino acids. CDR3 in amino acids: CASSGTVSSGANVLTF. Incomplete CDR3 DNA: TGTGCCAGCAGTGGGACAGTTAGCTCTGGGGCCAACGTC.

In this sample, this clone turned up many times. The missing CDR3 end, 3 residues past where the read stops, is filled in from the germline J gene. The chain joins TRBV20-1 to TRBJ2-7; 7 bases align to TRBD1. After removal of 5 bases from V and 3 bases from J, the junction contained 7 bases not matched to a gene. The length of the CDR3 is 13 residues. CDR1 DFQATT and CDR2 SNEGSKA come from the germline V gene (reference sequence). The sequenced part of the CDR3 DNA is TGCAGTGCTTTATTCGGGACAGACTACGAG. Translated: CSALFGTDYE. The whole CDR3 region reads CSALFGTDYEQYF.

This clone showed up just a few times. A much larger clone sits a single nucleotide away, making a read error possible. Read coverage stops 3 residues before the CDR3 terminus; the germline J gene supplies the remainder. This chain joins TRBV19 and TRBJ2-2, with 7 positions matching TRBD1. Germline CDR1 is LNHDA and CDR2 is SQIVND (reference sequence). The length of the CDR3 is 19 residues. The CDR3 spells CAICLGQVGLITGNEKLFF. The sequenced CDR3 bases are TGTGCCATATGCCTCGGACAGGTTGGTCTAATCACCGGGAATGAAAAG.

This clone was recorded many times. The junction departs from germline at one end; a sequencing error may be responsible. The missing CDR3 end, 3 residues past where the read stops, is filled in from the germline J gene. The V and J genes are TRBV7-7 and TRBJ2-1; tentative D call: TRBD2 (7 bases). CDR1 is SSHAT and CDR2 is FNYEAQ in the germline V gene (reference sequence). This CDR3 has 13 residues. CDR3 bases read: TGTGCTAGCAGCTTAGGGGGGGGCTCTGAG. It encodes CASSLGGGSE. The complete CDR3 reads CASSLGGGSEQFF.

This clone has a count of ten or more. The sequenced fragment ends 3 residues before the CDR3 boundary, so the rest is inferred from the germline J gene. The J gene is TRBJ2-3, the V gene TRBV11-2; D might be TRBD2 (6 bases). CDR3 size: 14 residues. Trimming left V 1 base short and J 5 bases short, with 10 bases between. Germline CDR1 SGHAT, CDR2 FQNNGV. CDR3 bases read: TGTGCCAGCAGCTTAGTGGGCGGGATAGATACG. Translated: CASSLVGGIDT. The entire CDR3 protein reads CASSLVGGIDTQYF.

This clone was counted many times. The missing CDR3 end, 3 residues past where the read stops, is filled in from the germline J gene. J is TRBJ1-2 and V is TRBV2; D perhaps matches TRBD1 (5 bases). V shed 5 bases and J shed 4 bases, with 14 bases lying between them. The CDR3 is 14 amino acids. Germline-derived CDR1 and CDR2 are SNHLY and FYNNEI. CDR3 DNA, as far as it was read: TGTGCCAGCAGTTCAGGGATCGCACGCTATGGC. Amino acid sequence: CASSSGIARYG. The complete CDR3 reads CASSSGIARYGYTF.

As concerns this clone: The DNA ends 3 residues before the CDR3 does, and the rest of the CDR3 is filled in from the germline J gene. The chain combines TRBV7-8 with TRBJ1-2, with D perhaps TRBD1 (6 bases). CDR3 length: 14 amino acids. Germline CDR1 and CDR2: SGHVS and FQNEAQ. CDR3 in amino acids: CASSVTQGFGDYTF. The sequenced part of the CDR3 DNA is TGTGCCAGCAGCGTAACTCAGGGGTTTGGTGAC.